The rows below give T cell receptor beta chains drawn from one sample of a study of T cell repertoires in cytomegalovirus infection. Each CDR3 protein is one row after TCRdb ran MiXCR on the reads. The data show about 130,000 distinct CDR3 sequences, approximately 9.2% seen once. Material: PBMCs. The receptors derive from a human donor in good health (CMV status not recorded). Some clones in this sample may be carry-over from other donors' samples. Each CDR3 is given with its conserved first and last residue. The order of the fields is V gene, J gene, clone size, D gene, CDR3 DNA, CDR3 protein. D genes are given only for firm matches. For some rows the clone size is stated as once, few or many, or as a class when expanded; others skip it.

>TRBV11-2|TRBJ1-4|many|NA
TGTGCCAGCAGCTGGGGTTCACTCATGGGAGAAAAACTGTTTTTT
CASSWGSLMGEKLFF
>TRBV12-3/TRBV12-4|TRBJ1-5|many|NA
TGTGCCAGCAGTGCCAGGGGACCTAGCAATCAGCCCCAGCATTTT
CASSARGPSNQPQHF
>TRBV6-5|TRBJ2-7|NA|NA
TGTGCCGCAACCCGGGGGGCTTCCTACGAGCAGTACTTC
CAATRGASYEQYF
>TRBV29-1|TRBJ1-1|few|NA
TGCAGCGTTGATAGTGAAGCTTTCTTT
CSVDSEAFF
>TRBV2|TRBJ2-1|many|TRBD1
TGTGCCAGCAGGGGGGACAGGGAGCAGTTCTTC
CASRGDREQFF
>TRBV20-1|TRBJ1-2|NA|NA
TGCAGTGCCTTTTGGCAGGCCTATGGCTACACCTTC
CSAFWQAYGYTF
>TRBV7-3|TRBJ2-3|many|TRBD1
TGTGCCAGCAGCGCGGGACAGGGGGTCCCCTTCACAGATACGCAGTATTTT
CASSAGQGVPFTDTQYF
>TRBV28|TRBJ1-5|many|TRBD1
TGTGCCAGCAGCCTTGGGACAGGGAGATATCAGCCCCAGCATTTT
CASSLGTGRYQPQHF
>TRBV6-5|TRBJ2-7|many|NA
TGTGCCAGCAGTGGCTCCTACGAGCAGTACTTC
CASSGSYEQYF
>TRBV7-2|TRBJ2-5|many|NA
TGTGCCAGCAGCTGGGAAGAGACCCAGTACTTC
CASSWEETQYF
>TRBV20-1|TRBJ1-4|NA|NA
TGCAGTGCTAGTACGCTTCTAACCCTTAAGGAAAAACTGTTTTTT
CSASTLLTLKEKLFF
>TRBV10-3|TRBJ1-1|many|TRBD1
TGTGCCATCAGTGAGACCAGGACAGGGGGTCCTTTGATCGCTGAAGCTTTCTTT
CAISETRTGGPLIAEAFF
>TRBV2|TRBJ1-1|few|TRBD1
TGTGCCAGCAGTGAAGCCTCGACAGGGATGAACACTGAAGCTTTCTTT
CASSEASTGMNTEAFF
>TRBV20-1|TRBJ1-3|few|TRBD1
TGCAGTGCTAGAGATCGAAGGGGGCAGGACACCATATATTTT
CSARDRRGQDTIYF
>TRBV4-2|TRBJ2-1|many|NA
TGTGCCAGCAGCCAAGATCTGCCAGGGTCGAGCTCCTACAATGAGCAGTTCTTC
CASSQDLPGSSSYNEQFF
>TRBV20-1|TRBJ2-5|few|NA
TGCAGTGCTAGAGATAAGGGGACCCAAGAGACCCAGTACTTC
CSARDKGTQETQYF
>TRBV7-8|TRBJ2-1|many|TRBD2
TGTGCCAGCAGCTTTTCTCGCGGGGGGGCCTATGAGCAGTTCTTC
CASSFSRGGAYEQFF
>TRBV9|TRBJ2-2|NA|NA
TGTGCCAGCAGCGTAGGGCCTAGGGTGGACACCGGGGAGCTGTTTTTT
CASSVGPRVDTGELFF
>TRBV7-2|TRBJ1-4|many|TRBD1
TGTGCCAGCAGCTTAGCCCTCACAGGGGGTGGGCTGTTTTTT
CASSLALTGGGLFF
>TRBV10-3|TRBJ2-3|few|NA
TGTGCCATTAAAACGACAGATACGCAGTATTTT
CAIKTTDTQYF
>TRBV20-1|TRBJ1-1|many|NA
TGCAGTGCTCAGCGGACAGTTGCTGAAGCTTTCTTT
CSAQRTVAEAFF
>TRBV7-9|TRBJ1-2|NA|TRBD1
TGTGCCAGCAGGCACAGGGGGCTTATTGGCTACACCTTC
CASRHRGLIGYTF
>TRBV6-5|TRBJ2-5|few|TRBD2
TGTGCCAGCAGTGCCTTAGCGGGGGCGTCTCAAGAGACCCAGTACTTC
CASSALAGASQETQYF
>TRBV2|TRBJ2-1|few|NA
TGTGCCAGCGTTTCCGGGGAGGAGTTCAATGAGCAGTTCTTC
CASVSGEEFNEQFF
>TRBV5-6|TRBJ2-5|many|TRBD1
TGTGCCAGCAGCTTGGCCGGTGGACAGGGGATCCAAGAGACCCAGTACTTC
CASSLAGGQGIQETQYF
>TRBV12-3/TRBV12-4|TRBJ1-3|many|NA
TGTGCCAGCAGTTCATTCGGCCGGGGAAACACCATATATTTT
CASSSFGRGNTIYF
>TRBV10-2|TRBJ1-4|NA|NA
TGCGCCAGCAGTGAGAGGTCCAGTGTTTATGAAAAACTGTTTTTT
CASSERSSVYEKLFF
>TRBV7-2|TRBJ2-7|many|TRBD2
TGTGCCAGCAGCTTAGAGGGACTAGCTTACGAGCAGTACTTC
CASSLEGLAYEQYF
>TRBV5-4|TRBJ2-3|few|NA
TGTGCCAGCAGCCGCGGGGGCCTTCGAGAAGATACGCAGTATTTT
CASSRGGLREDTQYF
>TRBV9|TRBJ2-2|once|NA
TGTGCCAGCAGCGTAGTAAGCACCGGGGAGCTGTTTTTT
CASSVVSTGELFF
>TRBV7-2|TRBJ2-7|many|TRBD1
TGTGCCAGCGGCCGGGACAGCTCCTACGAGCAGTACTTC
CASGRDSSYEQYF
>TRBV5-5|TRBJ2-3|many|NA
TGTGCCAGCAGCCCGGATAGCGGCACAGATACGCAGTATTTT
CASSPDSGTDTQYF
>TRBV18|TRBJ2-3|few|TRBD2
TGTGCCAGCTCACCGACTAGCGGGGGATGGGATACGCAGTATTTT
CASSPTSGGWDTQYF
>TRBV2|TRBJ2-4|NA|NA
TGTGCCAGCAGTTCGAGGTCTAGCATTCAGTACTTC
CASSSRSSIQYF
>TRBV29-1|TRBJ2-5|few|NA
TGCAGCGTTGGGGCGGAAGAGACCCAGTACTTC
CSVGAEETQYF
>TRBV7-2|TRBJ2-1|many|NA
TGTGCCAGCAGCTTAGGGACCTCTTCCTACAATGAGCAGTTCTTC
CASSLGTSSYNEQFF
>TRBV7-8|TRBJ1-2|many|NA
TGTGCCAGCAGCCGATCGGAGGACGGCTATGGCTACACCTTC
CASSRSEDGYGYTF
>TRBV2|TRBJ2-6|many|NA
TGTGCCAGCAGTGGGAGATGGATAGTCTACTCTGGGGCCAACGTCCTGACTTTC
CASSGRWIVYSGANVLTF
>TRBV20-1|TRBJ2-7|NA|NA
TGCAGTGCCCCCCCGGACCTAGGTGGGTACGAGCAGTACTTC
CSAPPDLGGYEQYF
>TRBV10-3|TRBJ2-1|few|NA
TGTGCCATCAGTGGGGACGATGGCGGGACCTACAATGAGCAGTTCTTC
CAISGDDGGTYNEQFF
>TRBV24-1|TRBJ2-5|many|NA
TGTGCCACCAGTGATTTCAGCCAGGGCCAAGAGACCCAGTACTTC
CATSDFSQGQETQYF
>TRBV20-1|TRBJ1-1|few|NA
TGCAGTGCTAGAGATGCGGGGAAAGGGGATACTGAAGCTTTCTTT
CSARDAGKGDTEAFF
>TRBV28|TRBJ1-2|many|TRBD1
TGTGCCAGCAGTTACTTCGGGACAGGGAACTATGGCTACACCTTC
CASSYFGTGNYGYTF
>TRBV7-9|TRBJ2-1|many|NA
TGTGCCAGCAGCTTGGAGGGAGAGCAGTTCTTC
CASSLEGEQFF
>TRBV4-3|TRBJ2-4|NA|NA
TGCGCCAGCAGCCAAGAAGAAGGGGTAAAAAACATTCAGTACTTC
CASSQEEGVKNIQYF
>TRBV9|TRBJ1-1|many|TRBD1
TGTGCCAGCAGCGTAGGCCCAGGACAGGGGATTTCGAACACTGAAGCTTTCTTT
CASSVGPGQGISNTEAFF
>TRBV19|TRBJ2-5|many|TRBD2
TGTGCCAGCTCTTCCGGGGCGGGGGGCACTAAACAAGAGACCCAGTACTTC
CASSSGAGGTKQETQYF
>TRBV12-3/TRBV12-4|TRBJ2-2|NA|NA
TGTGCCAGCAGCTTTCTACCAGGGGCGTACACCGGGGAGCTGTTTTTT
CASSFLPGAYTGELFF
>TRBV7-2|TRBJ1-2|many|TRBD1
TGTGCCAGCAGCTTAGGCCTTGCCGGGACAGTGAATGGCTACACCTTC
CASSLGLAGTVNGYTF
>TRBV9|TRBJ2-1|few|TRBD1
TGTGCCAGCAGCGCCACAGGGGAAAATGAGCAGTTCTTC
CASSATGENEQFF
>TRBV14|TRBJ2-7|NA|NA
TGTGCCAGCAGCCAAGAACCAGGCCTGGGGGAGCAGTACTTC
CASSQEPGLGEQYF
>TRBV2|TRBJ1-6|many|NA
TGTGCCAGCAGTGACGGGAACTATAATTCACCCCTCCACTTT
CASSDGNYNSPLHF
>TRBV5-1|TRBJ1-1|many|NA
TGCGCCAGCAGCGCCCGACAGGATGGCAACACTGAAGCTTTCTTT
CASSARQDGNTEAFF
>TRBV10-3|TRBJ2-3|many|TRBD2
TGTGCCATCAGACCGGGACTAGCCACAGATACGCAGTATTTT
CAIRPGLATDTQYF